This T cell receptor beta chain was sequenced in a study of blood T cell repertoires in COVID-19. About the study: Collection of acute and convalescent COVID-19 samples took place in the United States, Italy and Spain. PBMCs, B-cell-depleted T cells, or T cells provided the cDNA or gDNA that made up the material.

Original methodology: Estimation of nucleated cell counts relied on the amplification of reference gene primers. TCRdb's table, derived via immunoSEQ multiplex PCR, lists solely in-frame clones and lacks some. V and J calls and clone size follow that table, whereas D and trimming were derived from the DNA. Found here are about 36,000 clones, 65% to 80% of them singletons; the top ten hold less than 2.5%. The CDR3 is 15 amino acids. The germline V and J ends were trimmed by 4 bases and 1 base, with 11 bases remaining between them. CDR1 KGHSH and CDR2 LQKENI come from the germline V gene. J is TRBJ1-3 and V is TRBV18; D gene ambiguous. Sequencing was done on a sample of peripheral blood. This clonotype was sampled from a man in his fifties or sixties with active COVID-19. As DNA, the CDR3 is TGTGCCAGCTCACGAGTTAGCGGGTCTGGAAACACCATATATTTT. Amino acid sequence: CASSRVSGSGNTIYF. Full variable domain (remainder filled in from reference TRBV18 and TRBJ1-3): NAGVMQNPRHLVRRRGQEARLRCSPMKGHSHVYWYRQLPEEGLKFMVYLQKENIIDESGMPKERFSAEFPKEGPSILRIQQVVRGDSAAYFCASSRVSGSGNTIYFGEGSWLTVV.